The 10 T cell receptor beta chains given below trace back to one sample, sequenced in a study of T cells in Graves' hyperthyroidism and ophthalmopathy (dated by TCRdb to the late 2010s). Library creation used multiplex PCR. Sequenced using an Illumina HiSeq 2000. TCR beta CDR3 regions were amplified from RNA transcripts. The TCR CDR3 was subjected to a first round of RT-PCR using the HTBI primer set and the Qiagen OneStep RT-PCR kit. TCRdb redid the processing of the public reads, applying fastp at Q25 and MiXCR, and retained in-frame beta chains. Every CDR3 protein is listed once, alongside the most common genes and DNA of its rows. Across this sample there are just over 550,000 distinct CDR3 sequences, with 46% seen only once. About 7.9% of the sample goes to the ten largest clones. Material: peripheral blood or thyroid tissue (not recorded which). The receptors here all came from a woman younger than 35 with Graves' hyperthyroidism. Donor details come from another sample of the same person, matched by shared clones.

The chain uses TRBV20-1 and TRBJ1-4; TRBD1 agrees at 9 bases. The germline gives CDR1 DFQATT, CDR2 SNEGSKA (reference sequence). This CDR3 is 19 amino acids long. J gave up 8 bases and V 7 bases, and 26 bases lay outside the gene matches. CDR3 residues: CSGTQMVGSTGTGKEKLFF. The CDR3 nucleotides are TGCAGTGGAACCCAAATGGTGGGCTCAACCGGGACAGGGAAGGAAAAACTGTTTTTT.

The genes are TRBV9 and TRBJ1-1; no clear D. The CDR3 loop spans 14 amino acids. Germline CDR1 and CDR2: SGDLS and YYNGEE. The V and J ends lost 5 bases and 0 bases respectively, with 11 bases between them. The CDR3 sequence: CASSSRYLNTEAFF. Written as DNA, the CDR3 is TGTGCCAGCAGTTCACGTTATTTGAACACTGAAGCTTTCTTT. The variable domain in full, completed from reference TRBV9 and TRBJ1-1, reads DSGVTQTPKHLITATGQRVTLRCSPRSGDLSVYWYQQSLDQGLQFLIQYYNGEERAKGNILERFSAQQFPDLHSELNLSSLELGDSALYFCASSSRYLNTEAFFGQGTRLTVV.

About this clonotype: A junction end diverges from the germline sequence, so it may reflect a read error. This sequence joins TRBV2 and TRBJ2-6; 11 nucleotides line up with TRBD1. Germline V CDR1 and CDR2: SNHLY, FYNNEI. CDR3 length: 18 residues. The CDR3 region is CASSHNGQGASGANVLTF. The DNA of the CDR3 is TGCGCCAGCAGCCATAATGGACAGGGGGCATCTGGGGCCAACGTCCTGACTTTC.

This clonotype was seen a single time. This chain joins TRBV20-1 and TRBJ1-6; D is unclear. The V end lost 4 bases, the J end lost 5 bases, and 9 bases lay between the germline ends. The germline gives CDR1 DFQATT, CDR2 SNEGSKA (reference sequence). CDR3 length equals 13 residues. CDR3 bases: TGCAGTGCTAAAAATAGTCATAATTCACCCCTCCACTTT. Its protein product is CSAKNSHNSPLHF.

The CDR3 coding sequence is TGTGCCAGCAGAAATGGACAGGGGGCCGATCAGCCCCAGCATTTT. Protein product: CASRNGQGADQPQHF. The chain links TRBV7-3 to TRBJ1-5, with 11 bases that match TRBD1. The CDR3 totals 15 residues. Germline values: CDR1 SGHTA, CDR2 FQGTGA. The ends lost 6 bases at V and 5 bases at J; junction bases unmatched: 6.

In this sample, this clonotype turned up a few times. The chain uses TRBV7-2 and TRBJ1-1; 7 positions match TRBD1. CDR1 is SGHTA, CDR2 FQGNSA, per germline. V trimming: 3 bases; J trimming: 0 bases; junction bases outside the gene matches: 7. There are 16 residues in the CDR3. The CDR3 DNA sequence: TGTGCCAGCAGCTTCGGACAGGCATCTATGAACACTGAAGCTTTCTTT. Its translation: CASSFGQASMNTEAFF.

The rearrangement joins TRBV10-3 to TRBJ1-5; a possible D gene is TRBD1 (6 bases). Germline-derived CDR1 and CDR2 are ENHRY and SYGVKD. This CDR3 spans 15 amino acids. Trimming removed 10 bases at V and 2 bases at J, with 18 bases between. CDR3 nucleotides: TGTGCCAGTGTTCAGGGGTCTAGCGGCAATCAGCCCCAGCATTTT. The encoded protein is CASVQGSSGNQPQHF.

A few counts support this clonotype. The chain recombines TRBV11-2 with TRBJ2-7; D uncertain. V was pared by 5 bases and J by 3 bases, with 14 bases between. Germline V gene data show CDR1 as SGHAT and CDR2 as FQNNGV. The CDR3 covers 14 residues. This CDR3 is CASSDSRPGYEQYF. The CDR3 nucleotides are TGTGCCAGCAGCGATAGCCGCCCTGGCTACGAGCAGTACTTC.

Only one count was recorded for this clonotype. The chain recombines TRBV25-1 with TRBJ1-1, with D possibly TRBD1 on 6 matching bases. The V gene lost 5 bases and the J gene lost 2 bases, with 15 bases spanning the gap. The CDR3 has 15 residues. CDR1 MGHDK and CDR2 SYGVNS come from the germline V gene. This CDR3 reads CASSNRGQGNTEAFF. The CDR3 nucleotides are TGTGCCAGCAGTAACCGGGGGCAGGGAAACACTGAAGCTTTCTTT.

The genes are TRBV7-9 and TRBJ1-5; 8 bases match TRBD1. Germline CDR1 is SEHNR and CDR2 is FQNEAQ (reference sequence). V lost 4 bases, J lost 5 bases, and 16 bases stayed unmatched. This CDR3 comprises 18 residues. The CDR3 nucleotides are TGTGCCAGCAGCTCCTCGGTCGTTCGGACAGGGACGGATCAGCCCCAGCATTTT. Protein product: CASSSSVVRTGTDQPQHF.